The clone carrying this TCR beta chain was observed a handful of times. These data originate in a study of blood T cell repertoires in COVID-19. Study details: The analysed material was cDNA or gDNA that came from T cells, B-cell-depleted T cells, or PBMCs.

Authors' processing steps: Nucleated cell counts were estimated from reference gene primer amplification. Sequenced by immunoSEQ multiplex PCR; TCRdb stores in-frame clones only, minus some. The D gene and trimming were derived from the DNA, and the V and J assignments and clone size from that table. The sample carries about 70,000 clones, 78% recorded once. Per germline, CDR1 SGHDT and CDR2 YYEEEE. This CDR3 comprises 16 residues. J was trimmed by 1 base and V by 1 base; bases with no gene match: 7. This TCR was recovered from a human donor in a cohort sampled during active COVID-19. V gene TRBV5-6 combines with J gene TRBJ2-5; the match to TRBD2 covers 7 bases. Input material: peripheral blood. In nucleotides, the CDR3 is TGTGCCAGCAGCTTGCTCGATCTAGCGGTCCAAGAGACCCAGTACTTC. This translates into CASSLLDLAVQETQYF.